The clone carrying this TCR beta chain was seen a single time. Per the authors' pipeline: Using reference gene primer amplification, nucleated cell counts were estimated. Data came from immunoSEQ multiplex PCR; TCRdb stores just in-frame clones and leaves some out. V and J calls and clone size come straight from that table; D and trimming were deduced from the DNA. The data show hundreds of thousands of clones, with roughly 84% seen just once and approximately 9% held by the top ten. The entry originates in a study of blood T cell repertoires in COVID-19. Study-level information: Italy, Spain and the United States were the sources of the convalescent and acute COVID-19 samples. PBMCs, B-cell-depleted T cells, or T cells provided the cDNA or gDNA that made up the material.

The V gene lost 6 bases and the J gene lost 2 bases, with 11 bases spanning the gap. Germline CDR1 LNHDA, CDR2 SQIVND (reference sequence). The CDR3 covers 13 residues. J is TRBJ2-7 and V is TRBV19; D call uncertain. Source material: peripheral blood. This clonotype was sampled from a human donor in a cohort sampled during active COVID-19. This chain's CDR3 is CASSIGETYEQYF. CDR3 in DNA: TGTGCCAGTAGCATCGGTGAGACCTACGAGCAGTACTTC.